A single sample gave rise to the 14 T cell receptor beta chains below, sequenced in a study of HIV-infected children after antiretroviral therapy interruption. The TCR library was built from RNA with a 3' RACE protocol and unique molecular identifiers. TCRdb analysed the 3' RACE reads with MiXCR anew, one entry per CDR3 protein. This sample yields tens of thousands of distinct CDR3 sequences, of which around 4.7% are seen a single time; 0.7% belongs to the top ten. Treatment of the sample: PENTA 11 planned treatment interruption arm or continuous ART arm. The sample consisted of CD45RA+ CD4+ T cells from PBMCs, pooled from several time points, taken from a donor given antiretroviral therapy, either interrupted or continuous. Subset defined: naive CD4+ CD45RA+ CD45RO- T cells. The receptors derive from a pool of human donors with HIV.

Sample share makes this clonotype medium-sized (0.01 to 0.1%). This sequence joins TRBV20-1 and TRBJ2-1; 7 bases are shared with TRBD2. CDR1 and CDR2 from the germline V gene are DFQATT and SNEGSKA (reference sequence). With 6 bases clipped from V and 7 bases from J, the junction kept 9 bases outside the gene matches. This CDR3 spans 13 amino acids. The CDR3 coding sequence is TGCAGTGCCCCTGGGGGGGAGACGAATGAGCAGTTCTTC. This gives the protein CSAPGGETNEQFF.

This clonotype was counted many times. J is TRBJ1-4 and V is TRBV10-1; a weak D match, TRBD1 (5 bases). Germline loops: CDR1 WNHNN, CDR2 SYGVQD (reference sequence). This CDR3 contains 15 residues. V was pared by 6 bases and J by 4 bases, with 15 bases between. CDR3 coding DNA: TGCGCCAGCAGCCCCGGGGACCGGAGTAATGAAAAACTGTTTTTT. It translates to CASSPGDRSNEKLFF.

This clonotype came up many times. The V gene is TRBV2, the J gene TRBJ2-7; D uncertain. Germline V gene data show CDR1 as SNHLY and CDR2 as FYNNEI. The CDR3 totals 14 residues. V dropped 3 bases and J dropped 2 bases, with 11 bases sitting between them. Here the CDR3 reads CASSDLAMTYEQYF. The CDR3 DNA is TGTGCCAGCAGTGATCTGGCAATGACCTACGAGCAGTACTTC.

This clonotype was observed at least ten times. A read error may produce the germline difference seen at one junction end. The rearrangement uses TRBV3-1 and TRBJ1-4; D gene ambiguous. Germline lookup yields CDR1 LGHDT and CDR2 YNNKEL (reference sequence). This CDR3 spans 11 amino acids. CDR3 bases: TGTGCCAGCAGCCAAGCTGAAAACCTGTTTTTT. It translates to CASSQAENLFF. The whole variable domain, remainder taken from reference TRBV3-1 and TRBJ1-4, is DTAVSQTPKYLVTQMGNDKSIKCEQNLGHDTMYWYKQDSKKFLKIMFSYNNKELIINETVPNRFSPKSPDKAHLNLHINSLELGDSAVYFCASSQAENLFFGSGTQLSVL.

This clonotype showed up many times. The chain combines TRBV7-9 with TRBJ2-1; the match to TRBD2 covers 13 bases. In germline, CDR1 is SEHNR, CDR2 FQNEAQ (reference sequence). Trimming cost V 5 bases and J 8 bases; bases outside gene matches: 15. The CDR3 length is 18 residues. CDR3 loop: CASSPLPPLAGGLYEQFF. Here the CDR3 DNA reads TGTGCCAGCAGCCCCCTCCCCCCACTAGCGGGGGGGCTGTATGAGCAGTTCTTC. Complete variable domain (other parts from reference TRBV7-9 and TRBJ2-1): DTGVSQNPRHKITKRGQNVTFRCDPISEHNRLYWYRQTLGQGPEFLTYFQNEAQLEKSRLLSDRFSAERPKGSFSTLEIQRTEQGDSAMYLCASSPLPPLAGGLYEQFFGPGTRLTVL.

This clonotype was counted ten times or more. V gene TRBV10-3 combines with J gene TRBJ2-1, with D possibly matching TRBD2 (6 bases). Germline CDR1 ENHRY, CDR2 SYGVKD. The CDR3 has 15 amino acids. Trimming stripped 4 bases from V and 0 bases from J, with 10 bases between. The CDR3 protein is CAISGSGDSYNEQFF. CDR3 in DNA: TGTGCCATCAGTGGGTCGGGGGACTCCTACAATGAGCAGTTCTTC.

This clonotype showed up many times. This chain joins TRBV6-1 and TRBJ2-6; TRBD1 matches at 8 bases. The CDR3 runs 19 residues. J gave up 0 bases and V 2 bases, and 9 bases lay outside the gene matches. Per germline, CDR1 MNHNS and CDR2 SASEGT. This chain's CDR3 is CASSETTGTGDSGANVLTF. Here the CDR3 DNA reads TGTGCCAGCAGTGAAACAACCGGGACAGGAGACTCTGGGGCCAACGTCCTGACTTTC.

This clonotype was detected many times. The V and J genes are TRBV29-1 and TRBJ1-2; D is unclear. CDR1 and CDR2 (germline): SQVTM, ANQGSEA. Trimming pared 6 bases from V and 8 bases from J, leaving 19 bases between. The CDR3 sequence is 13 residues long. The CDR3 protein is CSVSKRTEGGYTF. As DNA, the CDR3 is TGCAGCGTCTCAAAACGAACAGAAGGCGGCTACACCTTC.

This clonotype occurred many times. The CDR3 spells CASSVDAGPTEAFF. CDR3 sequence (DNA): TGTGCCAGCAGCGTAGACGCGGGACCCACTGAAGCTTTCTTT. This chain uses TRBV9 with TRBJ1-1; D possibly corresponds to TRBD1 (5 bases). Germline assignment: CDR1 SGDLS and CDR2 YYNGEE. Between the trimmed V and J ends, which lost 0 bases and 4 bases, there was a span of 10 bases. The CDR3 runs to 14 residues.

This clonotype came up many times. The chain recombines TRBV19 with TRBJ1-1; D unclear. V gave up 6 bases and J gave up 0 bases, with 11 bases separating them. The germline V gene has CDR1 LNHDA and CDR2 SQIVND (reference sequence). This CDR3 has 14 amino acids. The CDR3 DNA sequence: TGTGCCAGTAGACCCACCGACATGAACACTGAAGCTTTCTTT. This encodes CASRPTDMNTEAFF. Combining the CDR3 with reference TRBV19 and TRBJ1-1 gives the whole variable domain DGGITQSPKYLFRKEGQNVTLSCEQNLNHDAMYWYRQDPGQGLRLIYYSQIVNDFQKGDIAEGYSVSREKKESFPLTVTSAQKNPTAFYLCASRPTDMNTEAFFGQGTRLTVV.

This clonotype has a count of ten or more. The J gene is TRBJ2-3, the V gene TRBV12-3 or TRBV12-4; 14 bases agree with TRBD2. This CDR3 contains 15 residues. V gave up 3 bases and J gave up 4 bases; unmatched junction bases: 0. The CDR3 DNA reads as TGTGCCAGCAGTTTGACTAGCGGGGGGGCAGATACGCAGTATTTT. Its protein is CASSLTSGGADTQYF.

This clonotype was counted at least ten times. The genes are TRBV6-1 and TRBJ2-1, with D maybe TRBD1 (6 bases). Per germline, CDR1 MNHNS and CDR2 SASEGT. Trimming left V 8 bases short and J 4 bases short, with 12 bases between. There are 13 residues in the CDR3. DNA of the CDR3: TGTGCCAGCCTTCAGGACAGTTACAATGAGCAGTTCTTC. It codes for CASLQDSYNEQFF.

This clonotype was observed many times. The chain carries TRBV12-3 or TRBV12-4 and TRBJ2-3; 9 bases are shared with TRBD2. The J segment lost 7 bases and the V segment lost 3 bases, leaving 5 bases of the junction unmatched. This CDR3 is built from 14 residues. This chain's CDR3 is CASSLASGANTQYF. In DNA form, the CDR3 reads TGTGCCAGCAGTTTGGCTAGCGGGGCCAATACGCAGTATTTT.

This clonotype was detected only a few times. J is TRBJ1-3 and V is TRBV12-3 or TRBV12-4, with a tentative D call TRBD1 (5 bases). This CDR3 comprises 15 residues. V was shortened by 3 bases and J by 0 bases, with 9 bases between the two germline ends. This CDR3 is CASSLGRASGNTIYF. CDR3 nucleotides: TGTGCCAGCAGTTTGGGACGGGCCTCTGGAAACACCATATATTTT.